Listed below are T cell receptor beta chains from one sample, sequenced in a study of CD8+ T cells in alopecia areata. TCRdb's table, derived via immunoSEQ multiplex PCR, lists solely in-frame clones and lacks some. The sample contains some 56,000 clones, 96% of which appear only once. The material sequenced was CD8+ T cells sorted from blood, taken at week 0. All receptors derive from a human donor with alopecia areata. CDR3s include the opening cysteine and the closing phenylalanine or tryptophan. Each record gives: clone size, J gene, D gene, V gene, CDR3 length, CDR3 DNA, CDR3 protein. The D gene is left open where the match is weak. Only some rows state a clone size, as once, few, many or a class for expanded clones.

once | TRBJ2-1 | - | TRBV5-1 | 12 | TGCGCCAGCAGCTTTTCAGGTAATGAGCAGTTCTTC | CASSFSGNEQFF
- | TRBJ2-3 | TRBD2 | TRBV2 | 19 | TGTGCCAGCAGTGAATTCGGGGTGGAGCGGGGGGCCGGCACAGATACGCAGTATTTT | CASSEFGVERGAGTDTQYF
- | TRBJ2-3 | - | TRBV7-6 | 13 | TGTGCCAGCAGCTTAGGGGGGGCGGATACGCAGTATTTT | CASSLGGADTQYF
- | TRBJ2-3 | - | TRBV2 | 16 | TGTGCCAGCAGTGGGTTTGTCTCTACGGGCACAGATACGCAGTATTTT | CASSGFVSTGTDTQYF
- | TRBJ1-1 | TRBD1 | TRBV4-1 | 13 | TGCGCCAGCAGATTGGAGGGGGCAACTGAAGCTTTCTTT | CASRLEGATEAFF
- | TRBJ2-7 | TRBD2 | TRBV5-6 | 14 | TGTGCCAGCAGCCCGGGACTAGGGGCCTACGAGCAGTACTTC | CASSPGLGAYEQYF
- | TRBJ2-7 | TRBD1 | TRBV7-6 | 15 | TGTGCCAGCAGCCTTTCCGGGACAGGATCCTACGAGCAGTACTTC | CASSLSGTGSYEQYF
once | TRBJ2-1 | TRBD2 | TRBV27 | 16 | TGTGCCAGCAGTTCCCTTAGCGGGGGGGCCCCTAATGAGCAGTTCTTC | CASSSLSGGAPNEQFF
- | TRBJ2-7 | TRBD2 | TRBV4-1 | 15 | TGCGCCAGCAGCCAAGAAACTAGCGCATACTACGAGCAGTACTTC | CASSQETSAYYEQYF
- | TRBJ1-4 | - | TRBV4-3 | 17 | TGCGCCAGCAGCCAAGATGAGGGTTATACAACTAATGAAAAACTGTTTTTT | CASSQDEGYTTNEKLFF
- | TRBJ2-7 | - | TRBV2 | 13 | TGTGCCACCCACAGCGGTGAGGGTTACGAGCAGTACTTC | CATHSGEGYEQYF
- | TRBJ1-2 | - | TRBV21-1 | 17 | TGTGCCAGCAGCAAAGCGCGGCGGGCAGAGCTGGGCTATGGCTACACCTTC | CASSKARRAELGYGYTF
- | TRBJ2-5 | - | TRBV9 | 15 | TGTGCCAGCAGCGCGGCCGGGGGGCCCTCGGAGACCCAGTACTTC | CASSAAGGPSETQYF